The text below deals with one T cell receptor beta chain. Its antigen is not identified. Germline CDR1 MDHEN, CDR2 SYDVKM. This CDR3 spans 13 amino acids. V was clipped by 3 bases and J by 7 bases, with 12 bases between them. The PCR made use of 60 Vbeta and 13 Jbeta primers. Data came from immunoSEQ multiplex PCR; TCRdb stores just in-frame clones and leaves some out. The sample holds under 150,000 clones; 80% to 90% are singletons and the top ten take under 6%. The sample comes from a study of cytomegalovirus exposure and HLA in healthy donors. Study-wide results and caveats: Available immune exposure information covered CMV serostatus only. Reports credit the classifier with highly specific, highly sensitive diagnosis of cytomegalovirus status. In a later analysis, V- and J-gene trimming of beta chains associated with a DCLRE1C missense variant, replicated independently.

The chain employs TRBV28 and TRBJ1-2; a weak D match, TRBD1 (6 bases). Material for sequencing was PBMCs. This TCR was recovered from a woman aged 40-49 years in good health and CMV-seropositive. Written as DNA, the CDR3 is TGTGCCAGCAGTTTTGTGGGGGCGGTTGGCTACACCTTC. This translates into CASSFVGAVGYTF.